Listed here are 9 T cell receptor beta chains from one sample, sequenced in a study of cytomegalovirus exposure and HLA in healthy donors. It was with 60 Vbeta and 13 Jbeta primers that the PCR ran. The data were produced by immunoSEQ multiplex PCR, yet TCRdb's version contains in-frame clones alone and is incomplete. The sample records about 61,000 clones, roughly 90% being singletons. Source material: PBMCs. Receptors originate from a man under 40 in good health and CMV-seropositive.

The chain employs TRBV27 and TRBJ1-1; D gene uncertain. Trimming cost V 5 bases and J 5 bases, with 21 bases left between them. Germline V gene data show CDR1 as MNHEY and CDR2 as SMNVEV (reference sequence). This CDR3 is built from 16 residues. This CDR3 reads CASSPMGRIPRTEAFF. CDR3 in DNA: TGTGCCAGCAGTCCTATGGGCAGAATCCCTCGGACTGAAGCTTTCTTT.

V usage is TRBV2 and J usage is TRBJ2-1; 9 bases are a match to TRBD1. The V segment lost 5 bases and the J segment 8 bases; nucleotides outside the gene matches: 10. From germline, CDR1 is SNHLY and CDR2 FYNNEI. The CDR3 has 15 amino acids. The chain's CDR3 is CASSPGGQGRDEQFF. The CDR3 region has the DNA TGTGCCAGCAGTCCCGGGGGACAGGGTAGGGATGAGCAGTTCTTC.

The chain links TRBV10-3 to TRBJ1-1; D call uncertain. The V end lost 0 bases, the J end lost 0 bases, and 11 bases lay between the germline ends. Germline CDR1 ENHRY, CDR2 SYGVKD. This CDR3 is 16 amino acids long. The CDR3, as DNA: TGTGCCATCAGTGAGTCAACAGTACTCATGAACACTGAAGCTTTCTTT. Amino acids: CAISESTVLMNTEAFF.

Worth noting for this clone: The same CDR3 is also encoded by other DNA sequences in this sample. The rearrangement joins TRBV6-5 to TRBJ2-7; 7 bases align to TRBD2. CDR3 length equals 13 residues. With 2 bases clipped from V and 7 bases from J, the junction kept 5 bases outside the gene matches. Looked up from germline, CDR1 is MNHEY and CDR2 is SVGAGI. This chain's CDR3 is CASSYEGGREQYF. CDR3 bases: TGTGCCAGCAGTTACGAGGGAGGGAGAGAGCAGTACTTC.

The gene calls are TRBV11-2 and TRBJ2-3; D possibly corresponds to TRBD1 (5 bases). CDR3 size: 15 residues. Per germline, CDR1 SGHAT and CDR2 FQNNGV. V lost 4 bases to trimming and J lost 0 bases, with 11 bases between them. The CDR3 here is CASSYNRISTDTQYF. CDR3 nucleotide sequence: TGTGCCAGCAGCTACAACAGGATTAGCACAGATACGCAGTATTTT.

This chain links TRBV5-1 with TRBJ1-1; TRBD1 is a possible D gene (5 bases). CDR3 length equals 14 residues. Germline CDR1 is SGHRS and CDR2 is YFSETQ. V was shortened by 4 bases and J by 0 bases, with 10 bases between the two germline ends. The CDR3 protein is CASSAGTLNTEAFF. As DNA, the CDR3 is TGCGCCAGCAGCGCCGGGACTCTGAACACTGAAGCTTTCTTT.

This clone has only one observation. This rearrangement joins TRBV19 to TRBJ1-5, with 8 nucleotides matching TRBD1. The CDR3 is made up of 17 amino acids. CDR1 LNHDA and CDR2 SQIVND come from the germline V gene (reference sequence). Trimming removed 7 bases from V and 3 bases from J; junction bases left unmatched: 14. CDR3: CASTRGQAVGVNQPQHF. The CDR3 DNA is TGTGCCAGTACCCGGGGACAGGCCGTAGGGGTCAATCAGCCCCAGCATTTT.

CDR3 amino acids: CAWSTGTGNQPQHF. CDR3 in DNA: TGTGCCTGGAGTACCGGGACAGGGAATCAGCCCCAGCATTTT. The V gene is TRBV30, the J gene TRBJ1-5; 9 bases line up with TRBD1. V was clipped by 2 bases and J by 4 bases; unmatched bases: 3. CDR1 GTSNPN and CDR2 SVGIG come from the germline V gene (reference sequence). This CDR3 spans 14 amino acids. The full variable domain, with the rest looked up from reference TRBV30 and TRBJ1-5, is SQTIHQWPATLVQPVGSPLSLECTVEGTSNPNLYWYRQAAGRGLQLLFYSVGIGQISSEVPQNLSASRPQDRQFILSSKKLLLSDSGFYLCAWSTGTGNQPQHFGDGTRLSIL.

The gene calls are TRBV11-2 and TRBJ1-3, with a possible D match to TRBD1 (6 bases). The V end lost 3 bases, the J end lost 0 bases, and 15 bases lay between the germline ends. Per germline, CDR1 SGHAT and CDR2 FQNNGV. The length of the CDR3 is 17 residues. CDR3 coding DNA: TGTGCCAGCAGCTTGCTCACAGGGCCCGACTCTGGAAACACCATATATTTT. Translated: CASSLLTGPDSGNTIYF.